A selection of T cell receptor beta chains follows, all from one sample in a study of T cell responses to AZD1222 COVID-19 vaccine. Only in-frame clones appear in the TCRdb table, and some are missing; sequencing was by immunoSEQ multiplex PCR. In the table there are about 200,000 clones, roughly 94% of which are singletons. Sequencing was performed on peripheral blood, taken 28 days after the second dose of the MenACWY control vaccine. Receptors originate from an adult who received the MenACWY meningococcal vaccine as a control. Each CDR3 is given with its conserved first and last residue. D genes are given only for firm matches. Clone size is given for some rows only: seen once, a few or many times, or a class if the clone is expanded.

CDR3 protein,CDR3 DNA,J gene,D gene,clone size,V gene
CASSIVAAGDEKLFF,TGTGCCAGTAGTATCGTCGCGGCCGGGGATGAAAAACTGTTTTTT,TRBJ1-4,NA,NA,TRBV19
CASSLLAQVYSGANVLTF,TGTGCCAGCAGCCTCCTGGCGCAGGTATACTCTGGGGCCAACGTCCTGACTTTC,TRBJ2-6,NA,NA,TRBV2
CASSLARYYEQYF,TGTGCCAGCAGCTTAGCCCGCTACTACGAGCAGTACTTC,TRBJ2-7,NA,NA,TRBV7-2
CASSGSGGPRTNEKLFF,TGTGCCAGCAGTGGGTCGGGGGGACCTCGGACTAATGAAAAACTGTTTTTT,TRBJ1-4,NA,NA,TRBV25-1
CSVGGNRYGYTF,TGCAGCGTTGGGGGGAATAGGTATGGCTACACCTTC,TRBJ1-2,NA,few,TRBV29-1
CASSNPRTGISGNTIYF,TGTGCCAGCAGCAATCCAAGGACGGGAATCTCTGGAAACACCATATATTTT,TRBJ1-3,NA,NA,TRBV9
CAISESIGSGMLGASYEQYF,TGTGCCATCAGTGAGTCGATCGGTAGCGGGATGCTGGGGGCCTCCTACGAGCAGTACTTC,TRBJ2-7,TRBD2,NA,TRBV10-3
CASSLSRAGSNTEAFF,TGTGCCAGCAGTTTATCCCGGGCAGGATCGAACACTGAAGCTTTCTTT,TRBJ1-1,NA,NA,TRBV28
CASSTRLAGGHEQFF,TGTGCCAGCAGCACCCGACTAGCGGGGGGTCATGAGCAGTTCTTC,TRBJ2-1,TRBD2,NA,TRBV7-6
CASSLVGPGEQYF,NA,TRBJ2-7,NA,once,TRBV5-6
CASSPARQGVKGKLFF,TGTGCCAGCAGTCCCGCTAGACAGGGTGTGAAGGGAAAACTGTTTTTT,TRBJ1-4,TRBD1,NA,TRBV2
CASSTYKNTGELFF,TGTGCCAGCAGCACTTATAAGAACACCGGGGAGCTGTTTTTT,TRBJ2-2,NA,NA,TRBV11-2
CASSQPRTGNEKLFF,TGCGCCAGCAGCCAGCCGCGGACAGGGAATGAAAAACTGTTTTTT,TRBJ1-4,TRBD1,NA,TRBV4-1
CASSSPGGGGRTEAFF,TGTGCCAGCAGTTCCCCAGGGGGGGGTGGGAGGACTGAAGCTTTCTTT,TRBJ1-1,TRBD1,NA,TRBV28
CASSEEAVGYEQYF,TGTGCCAGCAGTGAAGAGGCGGTGGGGTACGAGCAGTACTTC,TRBJ2-7,NA,NA,TRBV2
CASSQGRGANYGYTF,TGCGCCAGCAGCCAAGGCAGAGGGGCTAACTATGGCTACACCTTC,TRBJ1-2,NA,once,TRBV4-3
CAGQSSGSYEQYF,TGTGCCGGCCAATCTAGCGGATCCTACGAGCAGTACTTC,TRBJ2-7,TRBD2,once,TRBV28
CASPPTGSELGLTYYEQYF,TGTGCCAGCCCCCCGACAGGGTCGGAGCTGGGCCTAACTTACTACGAGCAGTACTTC,TRBJ2-7,TRBD1,NA,TRBV6-4
CASSIRGPYEQYF,TGTGCCAGTAGTATTAGGGGACCCTACGAGCAGTACTTC,TRBJ2-7,NA,NA,TRBV19
CASSLGTGSEAFF,TGCGCCAGCAGCCTCGGGACAGGGTCGGAAGCTTTCTTT,TRBJ1-1,TRBD1,NA,TRBV5-1
CASSSPTGTNTGELFF,TGTGCCAGCAGTTCCCCGACAGGAACGAACACCGGGGAGCTGTTTTTT,TRBJ2-2,NA,NA,TRBV28
CASAAGGPWTQYF,TGTGCCAGCGCGGCCGGGGGACCCTGGACCCAGTACTTC,TRBJ2-5,NA,NA,TRBV27
CASSQDGRLAGGSTSYEQYF,TGTGCCAGCAGCCAAGATGGTCGGCTAGCGGGGGGCTCAACCTCCTACGAGCAGTACTTC,TRBJ2-7,TRBD2,NA,TRBV3-1/TRBV3-2
CASSLIEAGTGELFF,TGTGCCAGCAGCTTAATCGAGGCGGGCACCGGGGAGCTGTTTTTT,TRBJ2-2,NA,NA,TRBV7-3
CASSLIQGMGGYTF,TGTGCCAGCAGCTTAATCCAGGGAATGGGCGGCTACACCTTC,TRBJ1-2,NA,NA,TRBV7-9
CAWSVRFLDRGFYGYTF,TGTGCCTGGAGTGTTCGGTTCCTGGACAGGGGATTCTATGGCTACACCTTC,TRBJ1-2,TRBD1,NA,TRBV30
CASSLSMNTEAFF,TGTGCCAGTAGCCTGTCCATGAACACTGAAGCTTTCTTT,TRBJ1-1,NA,NA,TRBV19
CASRQAGTEAFF,TGTGCCAGCAGGCAGGCGGGCACTGAAGCTTTCTTT,TRBJ1-1,NA,NA,TRBV2
CASSPSSYNSPLHF,TGTGCCAGCAGCCCCAGCTCCTATAATTCACCCCTCCACTTT,TRBJ1-6,NA,NA,TRBV7-9
CASSKGSGVSQPQHF,TGCGCCAGCAGTAAGGGGTCAGGGGTAAGTCAGCCCCAGCATTTT,TRBJ1-5,NA,few,TRBV4-1
CASSRDSGNTIYF,TGTGCCAGCTCACGGGACTCTGGAAACACCATATATTTT,TRBJ1-3,NA,NA,TRBV18
CASSLRAGYGYTF,TGTGCCAGCAGTTTGCGGGCGGGCTATGGCTACACCTTC,TRBJ1-2,NA,NA,TRBV12-3/TRBV12-4
CASSDVDRGFFNQPQHF,TGCGCCAGCAGTGACGTTGACAGGGGATTTTTCAATCAGCCCCAGCATTTT,TRBJ1-5,TRBD1,NA,TRBV10-1
CASSATDPNSPLHF,TGTGCCAGTAGCGCCACAGATCCTAATTCACCCCTCCACTTT,TRBJ1-6,NA,NA,TRBV19
CASRRRGGRSTDTQYF,TGTGCCAGCAGGCGTAGGGGGGGTAGGTCTACAGATACGCAGTATTTT,TRBJ2-3,NA,NA,TRBV27
CSVRTSSGNTIYF,TGCAGCGTTCGAACATCCTCTGGAAACACCATATATTTT,TRBJ1-3,NA,once,TRBV29-1
CATSRDSFLNEKLFF,TGTGCCACCAGCAGAGATTCTTTCCTTAATGAAAAACTGTTTTTT,TRBJ1-4,NA,NA,TRBV15
CASSRGYEQYF,TGTGCCAGCAGCCGCGGGTACGAGCAGTACTTC,TRBJ2-7,NA,NA,TRBV14
CASSSRLAGGRDTQYF,TGTGCCAGCAGTTCAAGACTAGCGGGGGGGCGCGATACGCAGTATTTT,TRBJ2-3,TRBD2,NA,TRBV6-5
CASSPGQGGGYTF,TGTGCCAGCAGCCCGGGACAGGGGGGTGGCTACACCTTC,TRBJ1-2,TRBD1,NA,TRBV28
CASSRQENTEAFF,TGTGCCAGCAGTCGCCAGGAGAACACTGAAGCTTTCTTT,TRBJ1-1,NA,NA,TRBV12-3/TRBV12-4
CASSPYRQGGRPEAFF,TGTGCCAGCAGCCCATACCGACAGGGAGGTAGGCCTGAAGCTTTCTTT,TRBJ1-1,TRBD1,NA,TRBV11-2
CASSKDTSSGNTIYF,TGTGCCAGCAGTAAAGACACAAGCTCTGGAAACACCATATATTTT,TRBJ1-3,NA,NA,TRBV2
CASSDGYGYTF,TGTGCCAGCAGTGACGGGTATGGCTACACCTTC,TRBJ1-2,NA,NA,TRBV2
CASRTPRDAAKNIQYF,TGTGCCAGCAGGACACCGCGGGATGCGGCCAAAAACATTCAGTACTTC,TRBJ2-4,NA,once,TRBV28
CASSYGKAYGYTF,TGTGCCAGCAGTTACGGAAAAGCCTATGGCTACACCTTC,TRBJ1-2,NA,NA,TRBV6-5
CASSFIDGEQYF,TGTGCCAGCAGTTTCATAGATGGGGAGCAGTACTTC,TRBJ2-7,NA,once,TRBV28
CASSLSNRAVRGETQYF,TGTGCCAGCAGTTTGTCGAATCGGGCAGTGCGAGGGGAGACCCAGTACTTC,TRBJ2-5,NA,NA,TRBV28
CVSRPSRGDSYEQYF,TGTGTTAGCCGACCCTCCAGGGGGGACTCCTACGAGCAGTACTTC,TRBJ2-7,NA,NA,TRBV2
CASSQLGTSGRGKNIQYF,TGCGCCAGCAGCCAATTAGGGACTAGCGGGAGAGGCAAAAACATTCAGTACTTC,TRBJ2-4,TRBD2,NA,TRBV4-1
CASSSTRTGPPYEQYF,TGCGCCAGCAGCTCCACTAGGACAGGGCCCCCCTACGAGCAGTACTTC,TRBJ2-7,TRBD1,NA,TRBV5-1
CASSYDRSGNTIYF,TGTGCCAGCAGTTATGATCGCTCTGGAAACACCATATATTTT,TRBJ1-3,NA,NA,TRBV6-5
CASSDQGNEQFF,TGTGCCAGCAGCGACCAGGGAAATGAGCAGTTCTTC,TRBJ2-1,NA,NA,TRBV2
CASSSSYSGNTIYF,TGTGCCAGCAGCTCGTCATATTCTGGAAACACCATATATTTT,TRBJ1-3,NA,NA,TRBV6-2/TRBV6-3
CATSDQGNTGELFF,TGTGCCACCAGTGACCAGGGGAACACCGGGGAGCTGTTTTTT,TRBJ2-2,NA,NA,TRBV24-1
CASRWSQKELKNIQYF,TGTGCCAGCAGGTGGTCCCAGAAGGAACTAAAAAACATTCAGTACTTC,TRBJ2-4,NA,NA,TRBV21-1
CASSLFPVSNQPQHF,TGTGCCAGCAGCTTATTCCCAGTCAGCAATCAGCCCCAGCATTTT,TRBJ1-5,NA,NA,TRBV7-2
CATPFGQPNEKLFF,TGTGCCACTCCCTTCGGACAGCCAAATGAAAAACTGTTTTTT,TRBJ1-4,NA,NA,TRBV6-7
CANLPEQYF,TGTGCCAACCTCCCCGAGCAGTACTTC,TRBJ2-7,NA,NA,TRBV10-3
CASSLVGVTEAFF,TGTGCCAGCAGCTTAGTGGGGGTCACTGAAGCTTTCTTT,TRBJ1-1,NA,NA,TRBV13